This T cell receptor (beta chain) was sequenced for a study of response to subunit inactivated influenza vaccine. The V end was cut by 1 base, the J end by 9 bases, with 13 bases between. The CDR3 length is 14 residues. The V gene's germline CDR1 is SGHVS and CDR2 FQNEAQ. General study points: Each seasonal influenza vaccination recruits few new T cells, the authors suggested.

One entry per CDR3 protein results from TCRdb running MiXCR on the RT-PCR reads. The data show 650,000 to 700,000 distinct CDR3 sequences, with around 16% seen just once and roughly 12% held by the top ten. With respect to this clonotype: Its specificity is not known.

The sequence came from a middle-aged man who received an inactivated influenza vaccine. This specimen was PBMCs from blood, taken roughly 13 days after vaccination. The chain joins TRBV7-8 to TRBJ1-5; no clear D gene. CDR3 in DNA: TGTGCCAGCAGCTTAGAAGGGCCCCTTGGGCCCCAGCATTTT. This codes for CASSLEGPLGPQHF.